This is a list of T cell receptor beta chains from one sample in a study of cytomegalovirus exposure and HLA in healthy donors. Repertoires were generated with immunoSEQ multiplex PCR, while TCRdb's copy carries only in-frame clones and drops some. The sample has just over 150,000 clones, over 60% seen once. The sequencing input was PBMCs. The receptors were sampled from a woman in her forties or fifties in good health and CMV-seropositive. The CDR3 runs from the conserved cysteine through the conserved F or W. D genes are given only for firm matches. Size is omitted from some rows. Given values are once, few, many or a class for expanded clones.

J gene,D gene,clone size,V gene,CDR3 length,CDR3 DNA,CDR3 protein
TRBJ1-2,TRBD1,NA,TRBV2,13,TGTGCCAGCAGAATGACAGGGAACTATGGCTACACCTTC,CASRMTGNYGYTF
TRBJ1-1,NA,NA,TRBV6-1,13,TGTGCCAGCAGTGGTCAGAAGAACACTGAAGCTTTCTTT,CASSGQKNTEAFF
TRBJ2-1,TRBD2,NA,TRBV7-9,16,TGTGCCAGCAGTTCACGAGGGACTAGCGGGAGAAATGAGCAGTTCTTC,CASSSRGTSGRNEQFF
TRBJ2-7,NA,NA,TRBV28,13,TGTGCCAGCAGGAACCAGGGTGCCTACGAGCAGTACTTC,CASRNQGAYEQYF
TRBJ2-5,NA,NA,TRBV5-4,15,TGTGCCAGCAGCTTGGAGGGGGATCAGGGGGAGACCCAGTACTTC,CASSLEGDQGETQYF
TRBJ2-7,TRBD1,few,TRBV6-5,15,TGTGCCAGCAGTCCCGGACAGGGGGCTGGGTACGAGCAGTACTTC,CASSPGQGAGYEQYF
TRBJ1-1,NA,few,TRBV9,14,TGTGCCAGCAGCGTAGGCCCAGGAAACACTGAAGCTTTCTTT,CASSVGPGNTEAFF
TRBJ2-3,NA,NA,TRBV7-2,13,TGTGCCAGCAGCGTTCCTAGCTCGGATACGCAGTATTTT,CASSVPSSDTQYF
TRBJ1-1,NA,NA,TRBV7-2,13,TGTGCCAGCAGCCCCGCGGAGGTAACTGAAGCTTTCTTT,CASSPAEVTEAFF
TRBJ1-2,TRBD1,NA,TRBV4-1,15,TGCGCCAGCAGCCCCCAAGGGACAGGGGACTATCGCTACACCTTC,CASSPQGTGDYRYTF
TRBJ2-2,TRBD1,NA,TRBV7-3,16,TGTGCCAGCAGCACCCAAACAGGGGCGGGCACCGGGGAGCTGTTTTTT,CASSTQTGAGTGELFF
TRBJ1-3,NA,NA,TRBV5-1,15,TGCGCCAGCAGCTTGGACTCCACCGGGGGTGACACCATATATTTT,CASSLDSTGGDTIYF
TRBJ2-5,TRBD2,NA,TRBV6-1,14,TGTGCCAGCAGCCCGGGACTAGCGGGGGAGACCCAGTACTTC,CASSPGLAGETQYF
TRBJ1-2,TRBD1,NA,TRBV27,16,TGTGCCAGCAGTTTGGGGGTGGGGACAGGGACACATGGCTACACCTTC,CASSLGVGTGTHGYTF
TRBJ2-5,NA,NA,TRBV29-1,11,TGCAGCGTTGCCAGGGAAGAGACCCAGTACTTC,CSVAREETQYF
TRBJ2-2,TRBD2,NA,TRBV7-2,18,TGTGCCAGCAGCTTAAGCGCTAGCGGGAGTTCCGGGACCGGGGAGCTGTTTTTT,CASSLSASGSSGTGELFF
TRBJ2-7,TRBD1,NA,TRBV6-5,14,TGTGCCAGCAGTAGGGGGCGGGCCGCCACGGAGCAGTACTTC,CASSRGRAATEQYF
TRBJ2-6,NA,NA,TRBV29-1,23,TGCAGCGTTGAAGATTTTGGTGTTCGAAGCGGGCCTAGCCTACTTTCTGGGGCCAACGTCCTGACTTTC,CSVEDFGVRSGPSLLSGANVLTF
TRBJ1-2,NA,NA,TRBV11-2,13,TGTGCCAGCAGCTTAGATGGGACATATGGCTACACCTTC,CASSLDGTYGYTF
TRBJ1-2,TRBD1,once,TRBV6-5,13,TGTGCCAGCAGATCAGGGGGCTGGTATGGCTACACCTTC,CASRSGGWYGYTF
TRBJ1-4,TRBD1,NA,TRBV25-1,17,TGTGCCAGCAGTGAGGCGAGAAGGACAGGGGGAGGTGAAAAACTGTTTTTT,CASSEARRTGGGEKLFF
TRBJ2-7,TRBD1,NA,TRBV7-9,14,TGTGCTAGTTCCCCGGGACAGGACCTTTGGAGAGGGTACTTC,CASSPGQDLWRGYF
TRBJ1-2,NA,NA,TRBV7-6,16,TGTGCCAGCAGCCCTTTCGGGACACAGAGTAACTATGGCTACACCTTC,CASSPFGTQSNYGYTF
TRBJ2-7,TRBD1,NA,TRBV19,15,TGTGCCAGTAGTAGAGGCAGGGGGCTCGTCGACGAGCAGTACTTC,CASSRGRGLVDEQYF
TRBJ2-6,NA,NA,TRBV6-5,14,TGTGCCAGCAGTTACTCGAGGCGAGCCAAGGTCCTGACTTTC,CASSYSRRAKVLTF
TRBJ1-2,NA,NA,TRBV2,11,TGTGCCAGCCGACAGAGCTATGGCTACACCTTC,CASRQSYGYTF
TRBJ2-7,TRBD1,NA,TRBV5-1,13,TGCGCCAGCACCCTGACAGGGTACGACGAGCAGTACTTC,CASTLTGYDEQYF
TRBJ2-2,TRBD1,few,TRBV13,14,TGTGCCACCCTGGACAGGATTAACACCGGGGAGCTGTTTTTT,CATLDRINTGELFF
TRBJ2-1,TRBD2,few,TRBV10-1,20,TGCGCCAGCAGTGGGTCCTCCGGGACTAGCGGCCGAAGCTCCTACAATGAGCAGTTCTTC,CASSGSSGTSGRSSYNEQFF
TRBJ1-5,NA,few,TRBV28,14,TGTGCCAGCGCTCGCGGGGTGGGGGTGCAGCCCCAGCATTTT,CASARGVGVQPQHF
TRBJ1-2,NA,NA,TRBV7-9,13,TGTGCCAGCAGCCCCGGGACTCACTATGGCTACACCTTC,CASSPGTHYGYTF
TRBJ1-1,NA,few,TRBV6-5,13,TGTGCCAGCAGTTACTCTTTGGGCAGGGAAGCTTTCTTT,CASSYSLGREAFF
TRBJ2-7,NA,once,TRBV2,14,TGTGCCAGCAATCCGGCAGGGGATGTGTACGAGCAGTACTTC,CASNPAGDVYEQYF
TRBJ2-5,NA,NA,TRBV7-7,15,TGTGCTAGCAGCTTAGCGGCAGGAATAGGAGAGACCCAGTACTTC,CASSLAAGIGETQYF
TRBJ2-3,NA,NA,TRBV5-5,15,TGTGCCAGCAGCCTATTCGCAAGCAACACAGATACGCAGTATTTT,CASSLFASNTDTQYF
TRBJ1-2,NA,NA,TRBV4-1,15,TGCGCCAGCAGCCAAGATCACGGGGGGCGCGGGGGCTACACCTTC,CASSQDHGGRGGYTF
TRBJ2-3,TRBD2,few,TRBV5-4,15,TGTGCCAGCAGCCGGACTAGCGGGGGGATAGATACGCAGTATTTT,CASSRTSGGIDTQYF
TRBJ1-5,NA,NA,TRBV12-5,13,TGTGCTAGTGCTCTCGAGGCCGATCAGCCCCAGCATTTT,CASALEADQPQHF
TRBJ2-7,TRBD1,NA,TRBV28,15,TGTGCCAGCAGTTCGACCGGGACAGGGACCTACGAGCAGTACTTC,CASSSTGTGTYEQYF
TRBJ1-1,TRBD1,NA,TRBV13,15,TGTGCCAGCAGCCCAGGGGGGACAGGCCTCCCTGGGGCTTTCTTT,CASSPGGTGLPGAFF
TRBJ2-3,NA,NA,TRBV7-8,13,TGTGCCAGCAGCCCAGGAACTAGATATGCGCAGTATTTT,CASSPGTRYAQYF
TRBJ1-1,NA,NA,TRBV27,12,TGTGCCAGCAGTTTATATCCAGGAGAAGCTTTCTTT,CASSLYPGEAFF
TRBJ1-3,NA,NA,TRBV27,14,TGTGCCAGCAGTTCTATTAGCTCTGGAAACACCATATATTTT,CASSSISSGNTIYF
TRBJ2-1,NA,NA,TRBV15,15,TGTGCCACCAGCAGAGATAGAGGGACCTACAATGAGCAGTTCTTC,CATSRDRGTYNEQFF
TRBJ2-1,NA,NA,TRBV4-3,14,TGCGCCAGCAGCCCTTTGGGGGCAGCGAATGAGCAGTTCTTC,CASSPLGAANEQFF
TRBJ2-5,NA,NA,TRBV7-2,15,TGTGCCAGCAGCCCGCCCGGGAGCACTGAAGAGACCCAGTACTTC,CASSPPGSTEETQYF
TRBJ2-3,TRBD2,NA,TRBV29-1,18,TGCAGCGTTGAAGGGCTAGCGGGAGTTTTTCACTTCACAGATACGCAGTATTTT,CSVEGLAGVFHFTDTQYF
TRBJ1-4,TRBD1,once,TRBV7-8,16,TGTGCCAGCAGCTCGGGGGGACAGGGCGGGAATGAAAAACTGTTTTTT,CASSSGGQGGNEKLFF
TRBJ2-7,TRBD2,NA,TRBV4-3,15,TGCGCCAGCAGCCAAAATGTAGCGGGGGGCTACGAGCAGTACTTC,CASSQNVAGGYEQYF
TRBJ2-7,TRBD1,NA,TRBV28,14,TGTGCCAGCAGTTTATCCGGGACAGGCTACGAGCAGTACTTC,CASSLSGTGYEQYF
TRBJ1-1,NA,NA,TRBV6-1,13,TGTGCCAGCAGAAGGACAGTTAACACTGAAGCTTTCTTT,CASRRTVNTEAFF
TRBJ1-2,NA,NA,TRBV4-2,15,TGTGCCAGCAGCCGACCGGACGGGACTAACTATGGCTACACCTTC,CASSRPDGTNYGYTF
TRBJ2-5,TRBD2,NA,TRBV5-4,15,TGTGCCAGCAGCTTAATAGCGGGGGGGCAAGAGACCCAGTACTTC,CASSLIAGGQETQYF
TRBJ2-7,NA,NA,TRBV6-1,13,TGTGCCAGCAGTGAGTTGAGCTCCTACGAGCAGTACTTC,CASSELSSYEQYF
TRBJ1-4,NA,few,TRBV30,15,TGTGCCTGGAGTGTCTACGACAGAACTAATGAAAAACTGTTTTTT,CAWSVYDRTNEKLFF
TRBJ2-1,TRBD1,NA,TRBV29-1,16,TGCAGCGTAGGGGACAGGGGGCGCGGTAACTACAATGAGCAGTTCTTC,CSVGDRGRGNYNEQFF
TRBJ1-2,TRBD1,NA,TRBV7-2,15,TGTGCCAGCAGTATGGGACAGGGTCACAACTATGGCTACACCTTC,CASSMGQGHNYGYTF
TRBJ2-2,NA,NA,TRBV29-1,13,TGCAGCGTTGATCCAGGGAACACCGGGGAGCTGTTTTTT,CSVDPGNTGELFF
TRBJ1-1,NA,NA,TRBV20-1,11,TGCAGTGCTAGGATGAGGCACCAAGCTTTCTTT,CSARMRHQAFF
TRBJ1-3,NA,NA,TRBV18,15,TGTGCCAGCTCAGCCAGCGGATCCCCTGGAAACACCATATATTTT,CASSASGSPGNTIYF